The present TCR beta chain was sequenced within a study of OX40 agonist ivuxolimab in advanced cancers. Points from the study as a whole: Among T cells, CD8+ cells averaged more expanded clones than CD4+ cells. Clonal expansion from baseline to week 6 occurred in both CD4+ and CD8+ T cells.

As for this clone: The antigen is undetermined.

The assay was immunoSEQ multiplex PCR, and TCRdb's table has in-frame clones only and misses some. The table records about 35,000 clones, roughly 90% of them present only once. The specimen was CD4+ or CD8+ T cells sorted from blood, collected in a trial of the OX40 agonist ivuxolimab. This TCR was recovered from an adult with an advanced solid tumor such as melanoma, head and neck, liver or kidney cancer.

This CDR3 reads CASSPAGGPEYF. Written as DNA, the CDR3 is TGTGCCAGCAGCCCTGCGGGGGGCCCTGAGTACTTC. This chain joins TRBV13 and TRBJ2-7, with TRBD2 identical over 8 bases. CDR1 is PRHDT, CDR2 FYEKMQ, per germline (reference sequence). This CDR3 has 12 amino acids. V was clipped by 5 bases and J by 11 bases; unmatched bases: 8.